The subject of this entry is one TCR delta chain. A far larger clone is only one base removed, so a read error is likely. TCRdb processed the RT-PCR reads again with the CATT caller. The sample lists approximately 1,500 delta-chain clones, more than 20% occurring once. The record originates from a study of gamma-delta T cells after stem cell transplantation. The CDR3 is 16 residues long. Trimming at V came to 5 bases and at J to 6 bases, leaving 14 bases not matched to a gene. Germline V CDR1 and CDR2: GEAIGNYY, EKD. The chain recombines TRDV2 with TRDJ1; TRDD3 matches 10 bases. The TCR originated in a human donor. It is not recorded whose cells these are; they may come from a transplant donor. The sequencing sample was made of gamma-delta T cells. CDR3 protein: CACGKVGDTGDYKLIF. Here the CDR3 DNA reads TGTGCCTGTGGCAAGGTGGGGGATACAGGGGACTATAAACTCATCTTT.